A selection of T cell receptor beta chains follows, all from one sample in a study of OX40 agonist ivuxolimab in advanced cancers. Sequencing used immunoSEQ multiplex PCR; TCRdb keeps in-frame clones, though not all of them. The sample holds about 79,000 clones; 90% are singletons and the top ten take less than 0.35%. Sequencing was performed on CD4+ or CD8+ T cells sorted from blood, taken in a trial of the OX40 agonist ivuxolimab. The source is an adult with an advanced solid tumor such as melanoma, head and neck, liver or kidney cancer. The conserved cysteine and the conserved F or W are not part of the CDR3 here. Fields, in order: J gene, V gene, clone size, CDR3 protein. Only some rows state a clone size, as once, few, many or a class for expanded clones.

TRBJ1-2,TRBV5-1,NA,ASSSDGTNYGYT
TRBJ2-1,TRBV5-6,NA,ASSLEGIEQF
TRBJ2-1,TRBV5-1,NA,ASSLGTVNEQF
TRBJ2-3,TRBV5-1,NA,ASIAYLGSTDTQY
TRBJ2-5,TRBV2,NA,ASSLLYQETQY
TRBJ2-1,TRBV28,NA,ASSLIGTSGDNEQF
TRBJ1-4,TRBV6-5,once,ASSYSSTYEKLF
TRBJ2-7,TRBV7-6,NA,ASSLDTGFPYEQY
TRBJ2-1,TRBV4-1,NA,ASSQPTGAPWGEQF
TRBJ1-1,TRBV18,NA,ASSPGEQGVNTEAF
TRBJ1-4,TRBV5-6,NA,ASSQTNRREKLF
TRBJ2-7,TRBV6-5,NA,ATIGAYEQY
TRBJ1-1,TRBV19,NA,ASSGYRGLHTEAF
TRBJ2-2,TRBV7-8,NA,ASMQDRILANTGELF
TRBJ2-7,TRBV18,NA,ASSPRDVYEQY
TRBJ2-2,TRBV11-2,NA,ASSLGQSLAGELF
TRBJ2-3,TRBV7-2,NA,ASRLGPSTDTQY
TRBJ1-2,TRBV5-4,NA,ASSLVQDYGYT
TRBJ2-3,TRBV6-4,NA,ASSATGAQDTQY
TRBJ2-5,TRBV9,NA,ASSGPSGGASAETQY
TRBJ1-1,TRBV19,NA,ASSPQPGLNTEAF
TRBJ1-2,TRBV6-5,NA,ASSPMDGNYGYT
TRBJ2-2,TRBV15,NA,ATSRGGANTGELF
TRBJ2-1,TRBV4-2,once,ASTRDYNEQF
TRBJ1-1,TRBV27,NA,ASSLGQGGMNTEAF
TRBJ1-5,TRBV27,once,ASSPGGLHSNQPQH
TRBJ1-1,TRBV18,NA,ASSPQGPGDTEAF
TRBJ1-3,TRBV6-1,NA,ASSQQGSGNTIY
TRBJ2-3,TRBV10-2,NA,ASSDSRGIGSTDTQY
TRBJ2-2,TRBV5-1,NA,ASSRGTGGRNTGELF
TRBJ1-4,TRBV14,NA,ASSQSRGEKLF
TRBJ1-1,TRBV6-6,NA,ASSYLRDRTEAF